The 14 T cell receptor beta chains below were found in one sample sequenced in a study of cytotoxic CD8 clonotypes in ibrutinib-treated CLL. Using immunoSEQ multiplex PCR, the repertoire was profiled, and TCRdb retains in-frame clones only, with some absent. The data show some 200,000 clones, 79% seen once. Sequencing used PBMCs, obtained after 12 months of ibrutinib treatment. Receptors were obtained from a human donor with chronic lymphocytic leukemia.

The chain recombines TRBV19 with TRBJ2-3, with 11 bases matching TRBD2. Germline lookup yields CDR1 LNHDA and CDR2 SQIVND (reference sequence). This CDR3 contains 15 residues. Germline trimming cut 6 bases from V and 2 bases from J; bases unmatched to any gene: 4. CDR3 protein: CASRRLAGTTDTQYF. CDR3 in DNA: TGTGCCAGTAGAAGACTAGCGGGAACCACAGATACGCAGTATTTT.

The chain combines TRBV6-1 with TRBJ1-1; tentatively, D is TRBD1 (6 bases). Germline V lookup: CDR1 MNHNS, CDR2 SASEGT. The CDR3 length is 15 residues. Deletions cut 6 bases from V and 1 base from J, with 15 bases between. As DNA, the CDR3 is TGTGCCAGCAGGACCAGGGACATCAGGAACACTGAAGCTTTCTTT. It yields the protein CASRTRDIRNTEAFF.

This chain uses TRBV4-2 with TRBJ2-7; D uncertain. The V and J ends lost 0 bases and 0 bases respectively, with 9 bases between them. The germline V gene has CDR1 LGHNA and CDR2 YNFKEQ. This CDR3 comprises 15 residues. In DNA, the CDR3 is TGTGCCAGCAGCCAAGATTATACCCGCTCCTACGAGCAGTACTTC. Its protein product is CASSQDYTRSYEQYF.

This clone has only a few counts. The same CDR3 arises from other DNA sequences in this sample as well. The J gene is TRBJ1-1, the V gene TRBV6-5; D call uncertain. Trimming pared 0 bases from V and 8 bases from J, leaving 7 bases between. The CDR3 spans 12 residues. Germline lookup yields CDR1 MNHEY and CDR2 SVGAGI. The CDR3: CASSYSGREAFF. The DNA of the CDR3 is TGTGCCAGCAGTTACTCGGGCAGGGAAGCTTTCTTT.

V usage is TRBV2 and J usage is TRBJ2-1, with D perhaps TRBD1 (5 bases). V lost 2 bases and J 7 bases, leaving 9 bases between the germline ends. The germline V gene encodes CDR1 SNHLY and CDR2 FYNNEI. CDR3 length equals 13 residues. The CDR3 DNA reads TGTGCCAGCAGTGAACAGGGATGGAATGAGCAGTTCTTC. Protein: CASSEQGWNEQFF.

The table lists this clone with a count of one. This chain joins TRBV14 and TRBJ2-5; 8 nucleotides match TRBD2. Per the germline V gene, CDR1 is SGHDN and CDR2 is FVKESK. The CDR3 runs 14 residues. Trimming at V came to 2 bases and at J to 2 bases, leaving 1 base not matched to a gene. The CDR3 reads CASSQPGGQETQYF. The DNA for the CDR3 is TGTGCCAGCAGCCAACCGGGGGGGCAAGAGACCCAGTACTTC.

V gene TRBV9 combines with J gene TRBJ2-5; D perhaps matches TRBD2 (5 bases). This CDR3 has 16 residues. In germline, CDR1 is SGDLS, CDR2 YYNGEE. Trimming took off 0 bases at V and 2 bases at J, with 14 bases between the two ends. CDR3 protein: CASSVGRETTQETQYF. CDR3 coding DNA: TGTGCCAGCAGCGTAGGAAGGGAGACAACTCAAGAGACCCAGTACTTC.

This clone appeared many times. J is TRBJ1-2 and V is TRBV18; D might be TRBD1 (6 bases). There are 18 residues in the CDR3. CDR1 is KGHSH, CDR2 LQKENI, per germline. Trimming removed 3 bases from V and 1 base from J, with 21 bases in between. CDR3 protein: CASSPQPAMGAGNYGYTF. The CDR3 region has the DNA TGTGCCAGCTCACCGCAACCCGCAATGGGGGCCGGTAACTATGGCTACACCTTC.

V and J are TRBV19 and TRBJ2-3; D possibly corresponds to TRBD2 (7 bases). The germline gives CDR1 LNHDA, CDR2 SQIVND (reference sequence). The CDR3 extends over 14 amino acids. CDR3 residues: CVTSRGGTTDTQYF. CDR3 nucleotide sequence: TGTGTCACCTCTAGGGGGGGCACCACAGATACGCAGTATTTT.

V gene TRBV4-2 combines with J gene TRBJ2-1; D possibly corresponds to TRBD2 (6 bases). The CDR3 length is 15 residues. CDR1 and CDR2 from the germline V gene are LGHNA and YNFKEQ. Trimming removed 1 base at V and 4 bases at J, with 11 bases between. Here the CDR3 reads CASSQAKGLYNEQFF. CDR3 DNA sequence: TGTGCCAGCAGCCAAGCGAAGGGACTTTACAATGAGCAGTTCTTC.

The CDR3 DNA is TGTGCCACCAGCAGACAGACAGGGGGCTATGGCTACACCTTC. As protein: CATSRQTGGYGYTF. The rearrangement joins TRBV15 to TRBJ1-2; TRBD1 matches 9 bases. Trimming took 2 bases from V and 4 from J; bases not matched to a gene: 2. Germline V gene data show CDR1 as LNHNV and CDR2 as YYDKDF (reference sequence). The CDR3 consists of 14 residues.

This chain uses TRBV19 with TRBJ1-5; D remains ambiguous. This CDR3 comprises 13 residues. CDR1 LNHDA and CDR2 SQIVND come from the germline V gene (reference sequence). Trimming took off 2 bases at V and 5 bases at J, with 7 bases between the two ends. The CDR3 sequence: CASSIIAYQPQHF. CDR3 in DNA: TGTGCCAGTAGTATAATAGCGTATCAGCCCCAGCATTTT.

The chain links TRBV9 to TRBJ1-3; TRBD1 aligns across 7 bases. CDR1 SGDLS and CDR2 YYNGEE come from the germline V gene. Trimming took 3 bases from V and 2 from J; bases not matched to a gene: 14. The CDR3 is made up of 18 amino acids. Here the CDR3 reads CASSGNPGQRSPGNTIYF. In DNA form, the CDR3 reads TGTGCCAGCAGCGGAAATCCGGGACAGCGTTCTCCTGGAAACACCATATATTTT. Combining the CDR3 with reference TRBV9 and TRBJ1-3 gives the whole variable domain DSGVTQTPKHLITATGQRVTLRCSPRSGDLSVYWYQQSLDQGLQFLIQYYNGEERAKGNILERFSAQQFPDLHSELNLSSLELGDSALYFCASSGNPGQRSPGNTIYFGEGSWLTVV.

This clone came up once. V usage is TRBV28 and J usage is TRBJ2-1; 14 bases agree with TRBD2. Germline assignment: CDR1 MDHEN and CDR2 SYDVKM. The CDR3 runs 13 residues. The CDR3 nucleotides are TGTGCGAGCGGGACTAGCGGGAGAAATGAGCAGTTCTTC. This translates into CASGTSGRNEQFF.